The T cell receptor beta chain under discussion was sequenced for a study of cytomegalovirus exposure and HLA in healthy donors. Study-wide points: An analysis done earlier found most TCR beta V segments productive about 90% or about 30% of the time. When analyzed later, a missense DCLRE1C variant was found to be linked to TCR beta V- and J-gene trimming. A few CMV-associated chains were confirmed in vitro to be specific for CMV antigens.

This clone has more than one count but fewer than ten. Antigen: not known. PCR amplification relied on 60 Vbeta primers (plus 13 Jbeta primers). Assay used: immunoSEQ multiplex PCR; TCRdb lists only in-frame clones, some missing. The sample shows fewer than 110,000 clones, around 60% of them seen only once. Deletions cut 7 bases from V and 9 bases from J, with 12 bases between. Germline V lookup: CDR1 SQVTM, CDR2 ANQGSEA. CDR3 length: 11 residues. This sequence originates from a woman in her 50s in good health and CMV-seronegative. Sequencing used PBMCs. The J gene is TRBJ1-4, the V gene TRBV29-1; D ambiguous. This CDR3 is CSALVSKKLFF. The CDR3 nucleotides read TGCAGCGCCCTTGTTTCTAAAAAACTGTTTTTT.